This T cell receptor (beta chain) was captured in a study of blood T cell repertoires in COVID-19. Study-level information: Sites across the United States, Italy and Spain contributed samples from acute and convalescent COVID-19. Nucleic acid was either cDNA or gDNA, and it came from T cells, B-cell-depleted T cells, or PBMCs.

Germline CDR1 and CDR2: SGHDT and YYEEEE. This CDR3 spans 12 amino acids. The ends were cut back, 4 bases at V and 6 bases at J, with 11 bases in the middle. Per the original data handling: Estimates of nucleated cell counts were drawn from the amplification of reference gene primers. Generated by immunoSEQ multiplex PCR, the TCRdb table keeps only in-frame clones and is missing some. V, J and clone size reflect that table, while D and trimming were determined from the DNA. Of 55,000 to 65,000 clones listed, roughly 93% were seen once; the top ten hold approximately 1.6%. The chain carries TRBV5-6 and TRBJ2-7, with TRBD1 as a possible D gene (6 bases). The source of this sequence is a human donor in a cohort sampled during active COVID-19. The sequenced sample was peripheral blood. CDR3: CASSPHRAEQYF. In DNA, the CDR3 is TGTGCCAGCAGCCCTCACAGGGCCGAGCAGTACTTC.